This TCR beta chain was identified in a study of T cell responses to AZD1222 COVID-19 vaccine. Study results and limitations: At study baseline, merely a handful of AZD1222 recipients were seropositive. Vaccination with two AZD1222 doses was followed by a rise in Spike-specific TCR breadth and depth. White British donors predominated, females outnumbered males, and clonal diversity was possibly underestimated.

In its sample, this clone was seen a few times. Its target is unknown. The assay was immunoSEQ multiplex PCR, and TCRdb's table has in-frame clones only and misses some. This sample has about 160,000 clones, with about 91% found just once. The V segment lost 0 bases and the J segment 6 bases; nucleotides outside the gene matches: 4. CDR1 is LNHNV and CDR2 is YYDKDF in the germline V gene (reference sequence). The CDR3 spans 15 residues. The TCR sequence derives from an adult who received the AZD1222 COVID-19 vaccine. Sequences were derived from peripheral blood, sampled 28 days after the second AZD1222 dose. This sequence joins TRBV15 and TRBJ2-1; 8 nucleotides match TRBD2. CDR3 bases: TGTGCCACCAGCAGAGAAACCGGGACTAGCAATGAGCAGTTCTTC. Encoded protein: CATSRETGTSNEQFF.